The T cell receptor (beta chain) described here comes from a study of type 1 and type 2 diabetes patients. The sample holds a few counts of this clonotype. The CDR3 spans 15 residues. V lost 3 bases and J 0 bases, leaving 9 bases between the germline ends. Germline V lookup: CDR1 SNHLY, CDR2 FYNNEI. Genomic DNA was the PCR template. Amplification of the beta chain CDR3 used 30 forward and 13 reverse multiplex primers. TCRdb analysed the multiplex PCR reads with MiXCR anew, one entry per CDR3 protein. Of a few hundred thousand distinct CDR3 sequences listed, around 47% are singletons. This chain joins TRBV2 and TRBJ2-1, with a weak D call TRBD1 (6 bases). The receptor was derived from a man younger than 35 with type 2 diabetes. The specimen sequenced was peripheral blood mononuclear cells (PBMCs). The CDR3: CASSDGQLSYNEQFF. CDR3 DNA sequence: TGTGCCAGCAGTGATGGACAGCTCTCCTACAATGAGCAGTTCTTC.